A selection of T cell receptor beta chains follows, all from one sample in a study of cytomegalovirus exposure and HLA in healthy donors. Libraries were prepared by immunoSEQ multiplex PCR; TCRdb keeps only in-frame clonotypes and omits some of them. The table lists 150,000 or so clones, roughly 75% of them singletons. The specimen sequenced was PBMCs. These receptors were obtained from a man younger than 30 in good health and CMV-seropositive. The CDR3 runs from the conserved cysteine through the conserved F or W. A D gene is named only where the DNA matches it firmly. Clone size is stated in some rows and not others, as once, few, many or a class when expanded.

v_gene	d_gene	abundance	j_gene	CDR3aa	CDR3nt
TRBV27	TRBD2	NA	TRBJ2-7	CASCHTGGFSHYEQYF	TGTGCCAGCTGTCATACGGGAGGGTTCTCCCACTACGAGCAGTACTTC
TRBV15	TRBD2	NA	TRBJ2-2	CATSRGRTSDNTGELFF	TGTGCCACCAGCAGAGGAAGGACTAGCGATAACACCGGGGAGCTGTTTTTT
TRBV5-1	TRBD2	few	TRBJ2-3	CASSRGTSGNTDTQYF	TGCGCCAGCAGCCGTGGGACTAGCGGGAACACAGATACGCAGTATTTT
TRBV7-9	TRBD1	few	TRBJ2-5	CASSLPTGVQETQYF	TGTGCCAGCAGCTTACCCACAGGGGTTCAAGAGACCCAGTACTTC
TRBV6-1	TRBD1	NA	TRBJ1-2	CASSEYSTGNYGYTF	TGTGCCAGCAGCGAATACTCGACAGGGAACTATGGCTACACCTTC
TRBV9	TRBD1	NA	TRBJ2-7	CASSVAGGHYEQYF	TGTGCCAGCAGCGTAGCAGGGGGCCACTACGAGCAGTACTTC
TRBV2	NA	NA	TRBJ1-5	CASKGNEYQPQHF	TGTGCCAGCAAGGGGAACGAGTATCAGCCCCAGCATTTT
TRBV15	NA	NA	TRBJ2-1	CATSREALYNEQFF	TGTGCCACCAGCAGAGAAGCTCTATACAATGAGCAGTTCTTC
TRBV9	NA	NA	TRBJ2-3	CASSVYEATDTQYF	TGTGCCAGCAGCGTATACGAGGCCACAGATACGCAGTATTTT
TRBV11-3	TRBD2	once	TRBJ2-1	CASSPGLAGGYEQFF	TGTGCCAGCAGCCCCGGACTAGCGGGAGGCTATGAGCAGTTCTTC
TRBV5-4	NA	NA	TRBJ2-1	CASSLGLAVPQEQFF	TGTGCCAGCAGCTTGGGGTTAGCGGTTCCTCAGGAGCAGTTCTTC
TRBV27	TRBD1	NA	TRBJ1-1	CASSLLSSRDRRNTEAFF	TGTGCCAGCAGTTTATTAAGCAGCCGGGACAGGCGGAACACTGAAGCTTTCTTT
TRBV30	TRBD1	NA	TRBJ2-7	CAWSQDREIYEQYF	TGTGCCTGGAGTCAGGACAGGGAAATCTACGAGCAGTACTTC
TRBV7-8	TRBD2	NA	TRBJ2-2	CASSLFSGSSGGELFF	TGTGCCAGCAGCTTATTTAGCGGGAGTTCGGGAGGGGAGCTGTTTTTT
TRBV5-8	TRBD1	few	TRBJ1-4	CASSTRGRSSEKLFF	TGTGCCAGCAGCACCAGGGGGCGATCGTCTGAAAAACTGTTTTTT
TRBV5-8	NA	NA	TRBJ2-3	CASSLARDGGNTDTQYF	TGTGCCAGCAGCTTGGCCAGGGATGGTGGAAACACAGATACGCAGTATTTT
TRBV5-1	NA	NA	TRBJ2-5	CASSPDVGERETQYF	TGCGCCAGCAGCCCAGACGTGGGAGAACGAGAGACCCAGTACTTC
TRBV11-2	NA	NA	TRBJ1-1	CASSLAWVSFRAFF	TGTGCCAGCAGCTTAGCTTGGGTTAGCTTTAGAGCTTTCTTT
TRBV30	NA	few	TRBJ2-7	CAWSETYEQYF	TGTGCCTGGAGTGAGACTTACGAGCAGTACTTC
TRBV27	TRBD2	NA	TRBJ2-7	CASSSHRSGSRTYEQYF	TGTGCCAGCAGTTCTCACCGTAGCGGGAGTAGGACCTACGAGCAGTACTTC